The present T cell receptor beta chain was sequenced within a study of blood T cells in healthy people across ages. General observations from the study: Unknown CMV status may confound age-related changes in expanded clones.

Details on this clonotype: Its antigen is unknown.

Primed by a sample-barcoded 5' primer and a J-beta primer mix, a second PCR proceeded for about 7 to 11 cycles. The authors tagged each cDNA molecule using a template-switch adaptor with 12 random nucleotides. TCRdb reprocessed the 5' RACE reads with MiXCR, giving one entry per CDR3 protein. The table shows around 1,500,000 distinct CDR3 sequences, with around 42% occurring only once. This TCR came from a woman between 18 and 30 years old in good health. Specimen: blood.

This CDR3 is CASSPETTPQAFF. The CDR3 nucleotides read TGCGCCAGCAGCCCAGAGACAACCCCCCAAGCTTTCTTT. The chain couples TRBV5-1 to TRBJ1-1; D not certain. Germline CDR1 is SGHRS and CDR2 is YFSETQ. The CDR3 spans 13 residues. The germline V and J ends were trimmed by 4 bases and 9 bases, with 16 bases remaining between them.